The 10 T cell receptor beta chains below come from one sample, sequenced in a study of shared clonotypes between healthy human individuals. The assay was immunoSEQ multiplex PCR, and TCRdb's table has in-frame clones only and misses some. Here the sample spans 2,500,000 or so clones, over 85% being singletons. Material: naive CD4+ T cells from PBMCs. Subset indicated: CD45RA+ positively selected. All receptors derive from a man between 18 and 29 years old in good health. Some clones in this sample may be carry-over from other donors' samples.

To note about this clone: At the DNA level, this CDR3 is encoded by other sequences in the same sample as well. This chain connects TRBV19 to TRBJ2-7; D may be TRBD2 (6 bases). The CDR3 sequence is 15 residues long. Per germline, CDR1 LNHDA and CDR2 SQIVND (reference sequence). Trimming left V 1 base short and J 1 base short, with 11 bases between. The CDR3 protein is CASSIGGTVSYEQYF. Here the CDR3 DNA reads TGTGCCAGTAGTATAGGCGGGACGGTATCCTACGAGCAGTACTTC. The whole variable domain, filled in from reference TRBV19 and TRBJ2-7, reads DGGITQSPKYLFRKEGQNVTLSCEQNLNHDAMYWYRQDPGQGLRLIYYSQIVNDFQKGDIAEGYSVSREKKESFPLTVTSAQKNPTAFYLCASSIGGTVSYEQYFGPGTRLTVT.

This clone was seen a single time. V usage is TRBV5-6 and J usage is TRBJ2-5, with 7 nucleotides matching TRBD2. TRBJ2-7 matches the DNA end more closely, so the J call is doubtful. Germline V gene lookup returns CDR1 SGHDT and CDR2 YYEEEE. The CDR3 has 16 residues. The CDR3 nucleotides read TGTGCCAGCGGGGAGCTCCGGCCTAGCGGATCCTACGAGCAGTACTTC. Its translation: CASGELRPSGSYEQYF.

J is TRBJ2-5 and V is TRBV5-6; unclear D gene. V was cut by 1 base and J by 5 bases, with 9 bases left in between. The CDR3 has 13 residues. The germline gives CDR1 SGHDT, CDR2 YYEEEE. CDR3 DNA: TGTGCCAGCAGCTTGAAGGGTCCCGAGACCCAGTACTTC. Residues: CASSLKGPETQYF.

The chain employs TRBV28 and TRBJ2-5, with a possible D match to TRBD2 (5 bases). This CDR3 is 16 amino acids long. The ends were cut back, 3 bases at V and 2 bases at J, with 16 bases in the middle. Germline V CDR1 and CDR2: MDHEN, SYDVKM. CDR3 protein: CASSFLSGLPQETQYF. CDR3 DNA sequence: TGTGCCAGCAGTTTTCTCAGCGGATTACCGCAAGAGACCCAGTACTTC.

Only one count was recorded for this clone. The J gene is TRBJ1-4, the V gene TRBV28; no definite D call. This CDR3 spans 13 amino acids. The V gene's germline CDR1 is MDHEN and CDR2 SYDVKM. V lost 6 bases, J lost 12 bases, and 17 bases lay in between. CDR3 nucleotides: TGTGCCAGCAGGTTAGATTGGTATACGGAACTGTTTTTT. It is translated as CASRLDWYTELFF.

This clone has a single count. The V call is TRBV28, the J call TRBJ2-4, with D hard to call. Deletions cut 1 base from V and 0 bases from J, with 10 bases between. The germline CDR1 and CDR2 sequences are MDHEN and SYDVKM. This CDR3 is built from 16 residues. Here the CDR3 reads CASSLFSVLAKNIQYF. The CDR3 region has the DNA TGTGCCAGCAGTTTATTCTCAGTCCTAGCCAAAAACATTCAGTACTTC.

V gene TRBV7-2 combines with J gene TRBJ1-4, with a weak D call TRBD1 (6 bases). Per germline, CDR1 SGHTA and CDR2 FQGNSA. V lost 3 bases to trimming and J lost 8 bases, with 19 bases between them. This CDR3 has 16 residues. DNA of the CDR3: TGTGCCAGCAGCTTGCACAGGGCCTCGTCGAGCGAAAAACTGTTTTTT. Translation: CASSLHRASSSEKLFF.

CDR3 bases: TGTGCCAGCAGCCTGACTAGCGGCTTCCCCTACGAGCAGTACTTC. It is translated as CASSLTSGFPYEQYF. The V gene is TRBV6-1, the J gene TRBJ2-7, with 9 positions matching TRBD2. The CDR3 extends over 15 amino acids. Germline CDR1 reads MNHNS; CDR2 reads SASEGT. V gave up 6 bases and J gave up 2 bases; unmatched junction bases: 8.

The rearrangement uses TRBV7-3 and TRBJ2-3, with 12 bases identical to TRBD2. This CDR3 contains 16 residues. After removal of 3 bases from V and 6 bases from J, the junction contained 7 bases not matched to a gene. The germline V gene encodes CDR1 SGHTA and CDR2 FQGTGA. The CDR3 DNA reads TGTGCCAGCAGCTTCGGGACTAGCGGGCTATCCGATACGCAGTATTTT. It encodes CASSFGTSGLSDTQYF.

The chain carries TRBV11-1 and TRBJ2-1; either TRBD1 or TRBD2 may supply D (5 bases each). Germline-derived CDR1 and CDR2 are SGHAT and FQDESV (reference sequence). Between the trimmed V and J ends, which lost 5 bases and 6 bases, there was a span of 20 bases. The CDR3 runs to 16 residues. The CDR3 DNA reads TGTGCCAGCAGCCCAGGGACGGTTTCCTCGGGCAATGAGCAGTTCTTC. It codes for CASSPGTVSSGNEQFF. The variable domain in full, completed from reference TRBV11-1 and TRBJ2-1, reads EAEVAQSPRYKITEKSQAVAFWCDPISGHATLYWYRQILGQGPELLVQFQDESVVDDSQLPKDRFSAERLKGVDSTLKIQPAELGDSAMYLCASSPGTVSSGNEQFFGPGTRLTVL.